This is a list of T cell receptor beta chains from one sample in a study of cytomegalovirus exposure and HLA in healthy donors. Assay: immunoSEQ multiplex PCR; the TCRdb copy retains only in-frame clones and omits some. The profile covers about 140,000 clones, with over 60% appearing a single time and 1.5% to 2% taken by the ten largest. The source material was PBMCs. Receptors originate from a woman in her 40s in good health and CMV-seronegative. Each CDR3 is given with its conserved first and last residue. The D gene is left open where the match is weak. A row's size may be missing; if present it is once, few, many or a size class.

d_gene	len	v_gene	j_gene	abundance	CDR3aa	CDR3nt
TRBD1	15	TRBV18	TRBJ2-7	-	CASSPSGQGAGEQYF	TGTGCCAGCTCACCATCAGGGCAGGGGGCAGGAGAGCAGTACTTC
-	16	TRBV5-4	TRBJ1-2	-	CASSLAGFGELDGYTF	TGTGCCAGCAGCTTGGCGGGGTTTGGGGAGCTGGATGGCTACACCTTC
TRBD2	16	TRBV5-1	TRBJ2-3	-	CASSLAGRTGTDTQYF	TGCGCCAGCAGCCTAGCGGGGAGAACTGGCACAGATACGCAGTATTTT
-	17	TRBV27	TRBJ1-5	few	CASSLSSQGWRNQPQHF	TGTGCCAGCAGTTTATCTTCGCAGGGGTGGCGCAATCAGCCCCAGCATTTT
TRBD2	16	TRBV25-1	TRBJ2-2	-	CASSEWLAGDTGELFF	TGTGCCAGCAGTGAATGGCTAGCGGGAGATACCGGGGAGCTGTTTTTT
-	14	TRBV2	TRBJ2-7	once	CASSEARGTYEQYF	TGTGCCAGCAGTGAAGCGCGCGGAACCTACGAGCAGTACTTC
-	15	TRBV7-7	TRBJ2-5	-	CASSLGTVEVETQYF	TGTGCCAGCAGCTTAGGGACAGTGGAGGTTGAGACCCAGTACTTC
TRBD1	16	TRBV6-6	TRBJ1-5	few	CASSYDVQGGRQPQHF	TGTGCCAGCAGTTACGATGTGCAGGGGGGACGACAGCCCCAGCATTTT
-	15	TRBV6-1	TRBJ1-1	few	CASSEVVGRVGGAFF	TGTGCCAGCAGTGAAGTAGTGGGGCGTGTGGGGGGAGCTTTCTTT
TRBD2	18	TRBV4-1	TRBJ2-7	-	CASSQVPAGLAGVMEQYF	TGCGCCAGCAGCCAAGTTCCGGCGGGACTAGCGGGAGTGATGGAGCAGTACTTC
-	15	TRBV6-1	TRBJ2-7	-	CASGKPPRGPYEQYF	TGTGCCAGCGGCAAGCCCCCGCGGGGGCCCTACGAGCAGTACTTC
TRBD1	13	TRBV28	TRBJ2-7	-	CATKGQGLYEQYF	TGTGCCACCAAGGGACAGGGCTTGTACGAGCAGTACTTC
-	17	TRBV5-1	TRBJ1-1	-	CASSRNRDTIRGTEAFF	TGCGCCAGCAGCCGGAACCGGGACACTATCAGGGGCACTGAAGCTTTCTTT
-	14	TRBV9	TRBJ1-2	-	CASSDQYRLDGYTF	TGTGCCAGCAGCGACCAATACCGGTTGGATGGCTACACCTTC
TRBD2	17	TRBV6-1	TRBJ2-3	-	CASSEVAGGPSTDTQYF	TGTGCCAGCAGTGAAGTGGCGGGGGGACCTAGCACAGATACGCAGTATTTT
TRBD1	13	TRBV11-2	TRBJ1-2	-	CASSGQGIYGYTF	TGTGCCAGCAGCGGACAGGGGATCTATGGCTACACCTTC
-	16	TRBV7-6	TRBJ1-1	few	CASSLWQGMENTEAFF	TGTGCCAGCAGCTTATGGCAGGGGATGGAGAACACTGAAGCTTTCTTT
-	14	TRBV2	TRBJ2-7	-	CASSVGAGAYEQYF	TGTGCCAGCAGTGTCGGGGCAGGGGCCTACGAGCAGTACTTC
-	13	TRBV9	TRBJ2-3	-	CASSVVSGGGQYF	TGTGCCAGCAGCGTAGTTAGTGGGGGAGGGCAGTATTTT
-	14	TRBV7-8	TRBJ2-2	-	CASSAPSGPGELFF	TGTGCCAGCAGCGCCCCATCAGGGCCCGGGGAGCTGTTTTTT
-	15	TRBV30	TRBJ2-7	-	CAWSAVGDFSYEQYF	TGTGCCTGGAGCGCCGTAGGGGACTTCTCCTACGAGCAGTACTTC
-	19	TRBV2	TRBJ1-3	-	CASSAPIRTEPRSGNTIYF	TGTGCCAGCTCAGCACCGATTAGGACAGAGCCTCGCTCTGGAAACACCATATATTTT
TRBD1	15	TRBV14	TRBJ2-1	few	CASSTRRQGLREQFF	TGTGCCAGCAGCACCCGGAGACAGGGGTTGCGTGAGCAGTTCTTC
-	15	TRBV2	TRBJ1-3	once	CASSQLGTSGNTIYF	TGTGCCAGCAGCCAATTGGGGACTTCTGGAAACACCATATATTTT
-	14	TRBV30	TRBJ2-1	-	CAWSGQLGYNEQFF	TGTGCCTGGAGTGGACAGTTAGGGTACAATGAGCAGTTCTTC
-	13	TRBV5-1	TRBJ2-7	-	CASSFGGYYEQYF	TGCGCCAGCAGCTTCGGCGGCTACTACGAGCAGTACTTC
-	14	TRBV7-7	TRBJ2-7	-	CASSPGGISYEQYF	TGTGCCAGCAGCCCCGGCGGTATTTCCTACGAGCAGTACTTC
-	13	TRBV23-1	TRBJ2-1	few	CARAGYPYNEQFF	TGCGCCAGGGCGGGCTATCCCTACAATGAGCAGTTCTTC
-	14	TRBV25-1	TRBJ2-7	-	CASSVSGTPYEQYF	TGTGCCAGCAGTGTTTCCGGGACACCCTACGAGCAGTACTTC
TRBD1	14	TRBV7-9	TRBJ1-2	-	CASSRIDRDYGYTF	TGTGCCAGCAGCAGGATCGACAGGGACTATGGCTACACCTTC
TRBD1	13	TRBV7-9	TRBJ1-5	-	CSSSLRDSQPQHF	TGTTCCAGCAGCCTCCGGGACAGTCAGCCCCAGCATTTT
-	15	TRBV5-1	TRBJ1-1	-	CASSYGMGGNTEAFF	TGCGCCAGCAGCTATGGTATGGGGGGGAACACTGAAGCTTTCTTT
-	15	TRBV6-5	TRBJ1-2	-	CASSYSAGGDYGYTF	TGTGCCAGCAGTTACTCTGCCGGGGGAGACTATGGCTACACCTTC
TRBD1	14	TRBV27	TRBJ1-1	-	CASRRQGSNTEAFF	TGTGCCAGCAGAAGACAGGGCTCGAACACTGAAGCTTTCTTT
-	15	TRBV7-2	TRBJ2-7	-	CASSWGGARLREQYF	TGTGCCAGCAGCTGGGGGGGGGCTAGACTACGGGAGCAGTACTTC
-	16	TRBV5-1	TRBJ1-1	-	CASSLFPDIPNTEAFF	TGCGCCAGCAGCTTGTTCCCTGACATCCCAAACACTGAAGCTTTCTTT
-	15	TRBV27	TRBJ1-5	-	CASSLVGRGNQPQHF	TGTGCCAGCAGTTTAGTGGGGAGGGGCAATCAGCCCCAGCATTTT
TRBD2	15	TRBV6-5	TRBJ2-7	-	CASSLTRTSSHEQYF	TGTGCCAGCAGCCTTACACGGACTAGTTCCCACGAGCAGTACTTC
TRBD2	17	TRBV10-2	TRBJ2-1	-	CASSESRSSGRAHEQFF	TGCGCCAGCAGTGAGTCTCGGTCTAGCGGGAGGGCCCATGAGCAGTTCTTC
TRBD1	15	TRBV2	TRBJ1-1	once	CASSEGGTANTEAFF	TGTGCCAGCAGTGAAGGGGGGACAGCGAACACTGAAGCTTTCTTT
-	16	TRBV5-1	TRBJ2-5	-	CASSLGGAGGEETQYF	TGCGCCAGCAGCTTGGGTGGGGCAGGAGGGGAAGAGACCCAGTACTTC
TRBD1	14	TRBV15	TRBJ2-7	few	CATSPFGTAYEQYF	TGTGCCACCAGCCCCTTCGGGACAGCCTACGAGCAGTACTTC
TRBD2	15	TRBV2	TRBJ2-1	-	CATPSGTSFNNEQFF	TGTGCCACCCCCTCCGGGACTAGTTTCAACAATGAGCAGTTCTTC
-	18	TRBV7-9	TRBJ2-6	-	CASSLRRGQSSGANVLTF	TGTGCCAGCAGCTTAAGACGTGGACAGAGCTCTGGGGCCAACGTCCTGACTTTC
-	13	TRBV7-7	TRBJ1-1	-	CASSLTGNTEAFF	TGTGCCAGCAGCTTGACGGGAAACACTGAAGCTTTCTTT
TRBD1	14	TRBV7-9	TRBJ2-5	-	CASSLGTGRETQYF	TGTGCCAGCAGCTTGGGGACAGGGAGAGAGACCCAGTACTTC
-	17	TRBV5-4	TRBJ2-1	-	CASSSSLPITRSDEQFF	TGTGCCAGCAGCTCTTCTCTTCCGATAACGAGGTCGGATGAGCAGTTCTTC
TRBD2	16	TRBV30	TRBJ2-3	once	CAWSGFIAGGRDTQYF	TGTGCCTGGAGTGGCTTTATAGCGGGGGGGAGAGATACGCAGTATTTT
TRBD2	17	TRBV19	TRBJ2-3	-	CASSLRSGRRSTDTQYF	TGTGCCAGTAGTCTCCGTAGCGGGCGGCGAAGCACAGATACGCAGTATTTT
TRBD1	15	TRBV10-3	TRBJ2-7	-	CAISDPDRDSYEQYF	TGTGCCATCAGTGACCCGGACAGGGACTCCTACGAGCAGTACTTC
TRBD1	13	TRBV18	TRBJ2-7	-	CASSPGTGYEQYF	TGTGCCAGCTCACCAGGGACAGGCTACGAGCAGTACTTC
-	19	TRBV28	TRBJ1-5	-	CASSLRGARRSYSNQPQHF	TGTGCCAGCAGTTTACGGGGGGCCAGGCGGTCGTATAGCAATCAGCCCCAGCATTTT
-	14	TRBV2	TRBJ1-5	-	CASSDQGNLEPQHF	TGTGCCAGCAGTGACCAGGGTAATTTGGAGCCCCAGCATTTT
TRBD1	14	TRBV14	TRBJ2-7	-	CASNTGGGTYEQYF	TGTGCCAGCAATACAGGGGGCGGTACCTACGAGCAGTACTTC
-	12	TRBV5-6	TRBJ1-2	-	CASLRQNYGYTF	TGTGCCAGCTTGCGACAAAACTATGGCTACACCTTC
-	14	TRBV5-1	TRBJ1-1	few	CASSFPEGVTEAFF	TGCGCCAGCAGCTTCCCCGAGGGTGTCACTGAAGCTTTCTTT
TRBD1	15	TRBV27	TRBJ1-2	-	CASKGGQDANYGYTF	TGTGCCAGCAAGGGCGGACAGGACGCAAACTATGGCTACACCTTC
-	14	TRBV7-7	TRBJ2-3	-	CASSFRGLTDTQYF	TGTGCCAGCAGCTTCCGGGGACTGACAGATACGCAGTATTTT
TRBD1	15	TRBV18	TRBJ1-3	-	CASSPQGGGGNTIYF	TGTGCCAGCTCACCACAAGGAGGGGGCGGAAACACCATATATTTT
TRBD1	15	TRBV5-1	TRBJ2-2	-	CASSAGTGGTGELFF	TGCGCCAGCAGCGCCGGGACAGGGGGCACCGGGGAGCTGTTTTTT